These 27 T cell receptor beta chains originate from one sample sequenced in a study of blood T cells in healthy people across ages. Through a sample-barcoded 5' primer and a J-beta primer mix, a second PCR was run for roughly 6 to 12 cycles. TCRdb re-analysed the 5' RACE reads in MiXCR, keeping a single row per CDR3 protein. The sample carries 1.8 million or so distinct CDR3 sequences, approximately 40% recorded once. Source material: blood. These TCRs come from a human donor in good health.

The CDR3 DNA reads as TGTGCCAGCAGTCAGGGATTTAGTTCCTACAATGAGCAGTTCTTC. Its protein is CASSQGFSSYNEQFF. This sequence joins TRBV6-5 and TRBJ2-1, with D perhaps matching TRBD1 (5 bases). The germline V gene encodes CDR1 MNHEY and CDR2 SVGAGI. This CDR3 contains 15 residues. The V end lost 5 bases, the J end lost 1 base, and 12 bases lay between the germline ends.

Points on this clonotype: This may be a read error, as it is one base from a much larger clone. V is TRBV20-1 and J is TRBJ2-5, with D perhaps matching TRBD1 (7 bases). The better agreement between TRBJ2-1 and the DNA end casts doubt on the J call. The CDR3 is 13 amino acids. From germline, CDR1 is DFQATT and CDR2 SNEGSKA (reference sequence). Written as DNA, the CDR3 is TGCAGTGCTAGAGCAGGGGGGCAAGAGACCCAGTTCTTC. Translation: CSARAGGQETQFF.

This clonotype was counted ten times or more. The V and J genes are TRBV6-2 or TRBV6-3 and TRBJ2-3; D possibly uses TRBD1 or TRBD2 (5 bases each). Trimming left V 7 bases short and J 4 bases short, with 12 bases between. The CDR3 extends over 13 amino acids. CDR1 and CDR2 from the germline V gene are MNHEY and SVGEGT. The CDR3, as DNA: TGTGCCAGCACCTCTGGGGACCCAGATACGCAGTATTTT. This sequence encodes CASTSGDPDTQYF.

This clonotype was counted once. The CDR3 DNA reads TGCAGCGTCCGAAGGGACCTCACCTATGGCTACACCTTC. Protein sequence: CSVRRDLTYGYTF. The V gene is TRBV29-1, the J gene TRBJ1-2; D perhaps matches TRBD1 (5 bases). CDR1 SQVTM and CDR2 ANQGSEA come from the germline V gene. This CDR3 is 13 amino acids long. The germline V and J ends were trimmed by 6 bases and 4 bases, with 15 bases remaining between them.

This clonotype was seen only a few times. The chain is built from TRBV10-3 and TRBJ2-5, with 11 bases fitting TRBD2. Per the germline V gene, CDR1 is ENHRY and CDR2 is SYGVKD. CDR3 length: 15 amino acids. V was clipped by 6 bases and J by 5 bases; unmatched bases: 8. The CDR3 DNA reads as TGTGCCATCAGCGGGACTAGCGGCTTCCGTGAGACCCAGTACTTC. The encoded protein is CAISGTSGFRETQYF.

This rearrangement joins TRBV20-1 to TRBJ1-6; no firm D call. There are 16 residues in the CDR3. Trimming took 0 bases from V and 8 from J, leaving 17 bases between them. Germline lookup yields CDR1 DFQATT and CDR2 SNEGSKA (reference sequence). CDR3 sequence reads: CSARDLIWGSDSPLHF. CDR3 coding DNA: TGCAGTGCTAGAGATTTAATTTGGGGAAGTGATTCACCCCTCCACTTT.

The genes are TRBV7-2 and TRBJ1-2, with 8 bases lining up with TRBD1. The V gene's germline CDR1 is SGHTA and CDR2 FQGNSA. The CDR3 loop spans 15 amino acids. The V segment lost 1 base and the J segment 0 bases; nucleotides outside the gene matches: 1. The CDR3 region has the DNA TGTGCCAGCAGCTTAGGGGACAGGACTAACTATGGCTACACCTTC. Protein product: CASSLGDRTNYGYTF.

This clonotype was detected a few times. For the CDR3, the DNA is TGCAGTGCTAGAGCAATAGGAATTTTCTACGAGCAGTACTTC. Translated: CSARAIGIFYEQYF. The gene calls are TRBV20-1 and TRBJ2-7; D is undetermined. Germline V gives CDR1 DFQATT, CDR2 SNEGSKA (reference sequence). The CDR3 covers 14 residues. The V end lost 1 base, the J end lost 3 bases, and 13 bases lay between the germline ends.

This clonotype was seen only a few times. The chain links TRBV5-1 to TRBJ2-7; D possibly uses TRBD1 or TRBD2 (5 bases each). The CDR3 runs to 13 residues. V was trimmed by 5 bases and J by 5 bases, leaving 14 bases between them. Germline V gene lookup returns CDR1 SGHRS and CDR2 YFSETQ. CDR3 DNA sequence: TGCGCCAGCAGTCCTCGGGACGCCCACGAGCAGTACTTC. It yields the protein CASSPRDAHEQYF.

The rearrangement links TRBV11-2 to TRBJ2-1, with no clear D. Trimming removed 7 bases at V and 7 bases at J, with 17 bases between. This CDR3 has 14 residues. Germline CDR1 and CDR2: SGHAT and FQNNGV. The chain's CDR3 is CASTLTEENNEQFF. For the CDR3, the DNA is TGTGCCAGCACCCTAACAGAGGAGAATAATGAGCAGTTCTTC.

The genes are TRBV10-3 and TRBJ2-5; possibly TRBD1 for D (5 bases). The better agreement between TRBJ2-7 and the DNA end casts doubt on the J call. This CDR3 contains 14 residues. Germline V gives CDR1 ENHRY, CDR2 SYGVKD. In nucleotides, the CDR3 is TGTGCCATCAGCGATGGGCAGTATCAGGGCGAGCAGTACTTC. Translated: CAISDGQYQGEQYF.

The J gene is TRBJ1-6, the V gene TRBV14; the match to TRBD1 covers 7 bases. The CDR3 length is 14 residues. Germline loops: CDR1 SGHDN, CDR2 FVKESK. Losses at the gene ends were 4 bases for V and 8 bases for J; bases not matched to a gene: 5. The CDR3 nucleotides are TGTGCCAGCAGCCCCACAGGGGATTATTCACCCCTCCACTTT. Its protein product is CASSPTGDYSPLHF.

This clonotype was picked up a small number of times. This chain connects TRBV4-1 to TRBJ2-7; D is ambiguous. With 1 base removed from V and 6 bases from J, the gap between germline ends came to 7 bases. The CDR3 length is 12 residues. Per germline, CDR1 MGHRA and CDR2 YSYEKL. CDR3 nucleotides: TGCGCCAGCAGCCAAGGCGGCTTCGAGCAGTACTTC. It is translated as CASSQGGFEQYF.

V gene TRBV20-1 combines with J gene TRBJ2-1; TRBD1 might be the D (6 bases). There are 13 residues in the CDR3. V lost 7 bases, J lost 4 bases, and 14 bases lay in between. The germline gives CDR1 DFQATT, CDR2 SNEGSKA (reference sequence). CDR3 residues: CSGLKTGYNEQFF. CDR3 bases: TGCAGTGGCCTAAAGACAGGTTACAATGAGCAGTTCTTC.

This clonotype has more than one count but fewer than ten. This sequence joins TRBV20-1 and TRBJ1-4, with 9 bases lining up with TRBD1. The CDR3 sequence is 13 residues long. CDR1 is DFQATT, CDR2 SNEGSKA, per germline (reference sequence). V lost 3 bases and J lost 7; bases outside the gene matches: 3. The CDR3 reads CSARDRGSEKLFF. As DNA, the CDR3 is TGCAGTGCTAGGGACAGGGGATCTGAAAAACTGTTTTTT.

The V call is TRBV20-1, the J call TRBJ2-1; possible D gene TRBD1, 5 bases. Germline loops: CDR1 DFQATT, CDR2 SNEGSKA (reference sequence). The V end lost 3 bases, the J end lost 9 bases, and 27 bases lay between the germline ends. This CDR3 has 17 residues. CDR3: CSASPRAGLGMWGEQFF. CDR3 nucleotide sequence: TGCAGTGCTAGTCCCCGCGCAGGGTTGGGGATGTGGGGTGAGCAGTTCTTC.

This rearrangement joins TRBV5-1 to TRBJ2-7; TRBD1 or TRBD2 may be the D gene (5 bases each). CDR3 length: 14 residues. Per the germline V gene, CDR1 is SGHRS and CDR2 is YFSETQ. V shed 4 bases and J shed 1 base, with 12 bases lying between them. In DNA, the CDR3 is TGCGCCAGCAGCCAGTATGGGGGATCCTACGAGCAGTACTTC. Translating gives CASSQYGGSYEQYF. The whole variable domain, remainder taken from reference TRBV5-1 and TRBJ2-7, is KAGVTQTPRYLIKTRGQQVTLSCSPISGHRSVSWYQQTPGQGLQFLFEYFSETQRNKGNFPGRFSGRQFSNSRSEMNVSTLELGDSALYLCASSQYGGSYEQYFGPGTRLTVT.

The V gene is TRBV2, the J gene TRBJ1-2; D is undetermined. This CDR3 has 12 amino acids. CDR1 is SNHLY, CDR2 FYNNEI, per germline. The germline V and J ends were trimmed by 2 bases and 7 bases, with 8 bases remaining between them. The CDR3 spells CASSEYLSGYTF. CDR3 bases: TGTGCCAGCAGTGAATATCTTAGTGGCTACACCTTC.

DNA of the CDR3: TGTGCCAGCAGGGAATCGGGGCGCGGAATTGGCTACACCTTC. As protein: CASRESGRGIGYTF. The chain is built from TRBV28 and TRBJ1-2, with D perhaps TRBD1 (5 bases). Trimming cost V 6 bases and J 7 bases, with 18 bases left between them. The CDR3 sequence is 14 residues long. Germline-derived CDR1 and CDR2 are MDHEN and SYDVKM.

A few counts support this clonotype. The V and J genes are TRBV7-2 and TRBJ2-7, with D tentatively TRBD1 or TRBD2 (6 bases each). Trimming pared 6 bases from V and 2 bases from J, leaving 14 bases between. In germline, CDR1 is SGHTA, CDR2 FQGNSA. This CDR3 has 14 amino acids. For the CDR3, the DNA is TGTGCCAGCAGTAAACAGGGAGGAACCTACGAGCAGTACTTC. Residues: CASSKQGGTYEQYF.

A remark on this clonotype: The DNA is omitted, as the CDR3 cannot be located on it reliably, and the CDR3 follows TCRdb's listing. The chain links TRBV29-1 to TRBJ1-2; the DNA was not used to check the table's D call, TRBD1. From its first to its last residue, the CDR3 has 16 amino acids. The germline V gene encodes CDR1 SQVTM and CDR2 ANQGSEA. CDR3 sequence reads: CSVVYDGYTFGSGTTF.

The gene calls are TRBV27 and TRBJ2-4; 7 bases are a match to TRBD1. The J call may be faulty, since TRBJ2-7 better matches the DNA end. The CDR3 has 15 amino acids. The V gene's germline CDR1 is MNHEY and CDR2 SMNVEV (reference sequence). The CDR3 loop reads CASSLFRGPSYEQYF. As DNA, the CDR3 is TGTGCCAGCAGTTTATTTAGGGGGCCCTCCTACGAGCAGTACTTC.

This sequence joins TRBV6-5 and TRBJ2-4; 9 nucleotides line up with TRBD1. Germline lookup yields CDR1 MNHEY and CDR2 SVGAGI. The CDR3 length is 16 residues. The V gene end was trimmed by 5 bases and the J gene end by 1 base; junction bases not matched to a gene: 6. CDR3: CASSRGQGRAKNIQYF. In nucleotides, the CDR3 is TGTGCCAGCAGTAGGGGACAGGGACGGGCCAAAAACATTCAGTACTTC.

The chain joins TRBV20-1 to TRBJ2-3, with a possible D match to TRBD1 (6 bases). The CDR3 covers 13 residues. V was clipped by 2 bases and J by 1 base, with 7 bases between them. Germline assignment: CDR1 DFQATT and CDR2 SNEGSKA (reference sequence). CDR3 region: CSARYRGTDTQYF. The CDR3 DNA reads TGCAGTGCTAGATACAGGGGCACAGATACGCAGTATTTT.

The rearrangement uses TRBV6-2 or TRBV6-3 and TRBJ2-5; possible D gene TRBD1, 5 bases. Germline V gene lookup returns CDR1 MNHEY and CDR2 SVGEGT. Deletions cut 7 bases from V and 2 bases from J, with 20 bases between. The CDR3 runs 16 residues. The CDR3 is CASNIGAGDFQETQYF. The CDR3 nucleotides read TGTGCCAGCAATATTGGGGCAGGAGATTTTCAAGAGACCCAGTACTTC.

The rearrangement joins TRBV7-2 to TRBJ2-5; D could derive from TRBD1 or TRBD2 (6 bases each). The length of the CDR3 is 14 residues. In germline, CDR1 is SGHTA, CDR2 FQGNSA. With 2 bases removed from V and 5 bases from J, the gap between germline ends came to 12 bases. The CDR3 reads CASSLRGARETQYF. As DNA, the CDR3 is TGTGCCAGCAGCTTAAGGGGGGCCAGGGAGACCCAGTACTTC.

The CDR3 sequence: CASSPHSERGDYEQYF. CDR3 nucleotide sequence: TGTGCCAGCAGTCCCCACTCCGAGCGGGGGGACTACGAGCAGTACTTC. The genes are TRBV12-3 or TRBV12-4 and TRBJ2-7, with TRBD2 matching over 9 bases. Unmatched junction bases numbered 11, after V lost 5 bases and J lost 3 bases. The CDR3 is 16 residues long.